This TCR beta chain was sequenced for a study of blood T cell repertoires in COVID-19. Study overall: Whether acute or convalescent, the COVID-19 samples came from the United States, Italy and Spain. T cells, B-cell-depleted T cells, or PBMCs supplied cDNA or gDNA.

The table came from immunoSEQ multiplex PCR; TCRdb's copy has only in-frame clones and leaves some out. The sample consists of roughly 55,000 clones, roughly four fifths of them appearing once. The CDR3 is 11 amino acids. The V end was cut by 5 bases, the J end by 12 bases, with 11 bases between. Germline V gene data show CDR1 as MNHNY and CDR2 as SVGAGI (reference sequence). The V call is TRBV6-6, the J call TRBJ2-1; D uncertain. This receptor was taken from a human donor in a cohort sampled during active COVID-19. The sample consisted of peripheral blood. CDR3 DNA sequence: TGTGCCAGCAGTGAGAGAATTGGGCAGTTCTTC. Translating it yields CASSERIGQFF.